The rows below give T cell receptor beta chains drawn from one sample of a study of blood T cell repertoires in COVID-19. The method was immunoSEQ multiplex PCR; TCRdb's version includes in-frame clones alone and lacks a portion of them. In the table there are about 140,000 clones, approximately 90% of which are singletons. Sequenced input: peripheral blood. The receptors originated from a human donor with COVID-19, enrolled during active disease. The donor label of this sample is uncertain. Both conserved end residues are part of each CDR3. Each record gives: clone size, J gene, D gene, V gene, CDR3 protein, CDR3 DNA. D genes are given only for firm matches. Expanded clones are given a class, and other clones once, few, many or no size at all.

size: -
J: TRBJ2-7
D: TRBD2
V: TRBV5-1
CDR3: CASSRLAGGRHEQYF
DNA: TGCGCCAGCAGCCGACTAGCGGGGGGGCGCCACGAGCAGTACTTC

size: -
J: TRBJ1-2
D: -
V: TRBV25-1
CDR3: CASSTSEGGAYTF
DNA: TGTGCCAGCAGTACTAGCGAGGGAGGGGCCTACACCTTC

size: -
J: TRBJ2-1
D: -
V: TRBV29-1
CDR3: CSVFGGLAYNEQFF
DNA: TGCAGCGTTTTTGGTGGCCTCGCCTACAATGAGCAGTTCTTC

size: -
J: TRBJ2-5
D: TRBD1
V: TRBV13
CDR3: CASSLGQGARETQYF
DNA: TGTGCCAGCAGCTTAGGACAGGGGGCGCGGGAGACCCAGTACTTC

size: -
J: TRBJ1-2
D: -
V: TRBV6-5
CDR3: CASRYPQGYGYTF
DNA: TGTGCCAGCAGATATCCTCAGGGGTATGGCTACACCTTC

size: -
J: TRBJ1-4
D: -
V: TRBV19
CDR3: CASSAQTATNEKLFF
DNA: TGTGCCAGTAGTGCGCAGACTGCAACTAATGAAAAACTGTTTTTT

size: once
J: TRBJ2-7
D: TRBD1
V: TRBV15
CDR3: CATSGRQGAYEQYF
DNA: TGTGCCACCAGCGGAAGACAGGGGGCCTACGAGCAGTACTTC

size: -
J: TRBJ1-6
D: -
V: TRBV21-1
CDR3: CASSNHGEDSPLHF
DNA: TGTGCCAGCAGCAATCACGGTGAAGATTCACCCCTCCACTTT

size: -
J: TRBJ1-1
D: TRBD1
V: TRBV7-9
CDR3: CASSSGTGDTEAFF
DNA: TGTGCCAGCAGCTCAGGGACAGGGGACACTGAAGCTTTCTTT

size: -
J: TRBJ2-2
D: TRBD2
V: TRBV29-1
CDR3: CSVGGLAVNTGELFF
DNA: TGCAGCGTTGGGGGACTAGCGGTAAACACCGGGGAGCTGTTTTTT

size: -
J: TRBJ1-5
D: TRBD1
V: TRBV19
CDR3: CASSTTGGEEPQHF
DNA: TGTGCCAGTAGTACTACAGGGGGAGAGGAGCCCCAGCATTTT

size: -
J: TRBJ1-2
D: TRBD1
V: TRBV5-4
CDR3: CASSFTGGSYGYTF
DNA: TGTGCCAGCAGCTTCACAGGGGGCAGCTATGGCTACACCTTC

size: -
J: TRBJ2-5
D: TRBD2
V: TRBV7-3
CDR3: CASSSGTSGKETQYF
DNA: TGTGCCAGCAGCTCCGGTACTAGCGGGAAGGAGACCCAGTACTTC

size: -
J: TRBJ2-7
D: -
V: TRBV21-1
CDR3: CASNNPGKTYEQYF
DNA: TGTGCCAGCAACAACCCAGGGAAAACCTACGAGCAGTACTTC

size: -
J: TRBJ1-2
D: -
V: TRBV4-1
CDR3: CASSQVTLGAAVGGYTF
DNA: TGCGCCAGCAGCCAAGTTACATTAGGGGCCGCCGTTGGAGGCTACACCTTC

size: -
J: TRBJ1-3
D: -
V: TRBV21-1
CDR3: CASIQIRYPGNTIYF
DNA: TGTGCCAGCATCCAAATCCGGTACCCTGGAAACACCATATATTTT

size: -
J: TRBJ2-7
D: TRBD1
V: TRBV11-2
CDR3: CASSSGQGALSEQYF
DNA: TGTGCCAGCAGCTCCGGACAGGGGGCGCTGAGCGAGCAGTACTTC

size: -
J: TRBJ1-1
D: -
V: TRBV4-1
CDR3: CASSRQSMNTEAFF
DNA: TGCGCCAGCAGCCGACAATCCATGAACACTGAAGCTTTCTTT

size: -
J: TRBJ2-7
D: TRBD1
V: TRBV6-6
CDR3: CASIPGTGGNYEQYF
DNA: TGTGCCAGCATCCCGGGGACAGGGGGCAACTACGAGCAGTACTTC

size: -
J: TRBJ2-5
D: -
V: TRBV3-1/TRBV3-2
CDR3: CASSQPAGRKTRYQETQYF
DNA: TGTGCCAGCAGCCAACCGGCAGGCCGTAAAACCAGGTACCAAGAGACCCAGTACTTC

size: -
J: TRBJ1-1
D: -
V: TRBV7-9
CDR3: CASSLQGTMNTEAFF
DNA: TGTGCCAGCAGCTTACAGGGAACCATGAACACTGAAGCTTTCTTT

size: -
J: TRBJ1-6
D: -
V: TRBV27
CDR3: CASSFVGAESPLHF
DNA: TGTGCCAGCAGTTTCGTGGGGGCAGAATCACCCCTCCACTTT

size: -
J: TRBJ2-3
D: TRBD2
V: TRBV7-9
CDR3: CASSFKYQRGGPDTQYF
DNA: TGTGCCAGCAGCTTTAAGTACCAGCGGGGGGGCCCAGATACGCAGTATTTT

size: -
J: TRBJ2-1
D: -
V: TRBV24-1
CDR3: CATSVRRGARRPYNEQFF
DNA: TGTGCCACCAGTGTTAGACGGGGGGCGCGAAGACCCTACAATGAGCAGTTCTTC

size: few
J: TRBJ2-7
D: -
V: TRBV6-5
CDR3: CARIAGDEQYF
DNA: TGTGCCAGGATAGCAGGGGACGAGCAGTACTTC

size: -
J: TRBJ2-2
D: -
V: TRBV5-4
CDR3: CASSFESGAKTGELFF
DNA: TGTGCCAGCAGCTTCGAATCAGGGGCAAAGACCGGGGAGCTGTTTTTT

size: -
J: TRBJ2-1
D: TRBD2
V: TRBV10-1
CDR3: CANFLAGYNEQFF
DNA: TGCGCCAACTTCCTAGCGGGGTACAATGAGCAGTTCTTC

size: -
J: TRBJ2-2
D: TRBD2
V: TRBV6-1
CDR3: CASSEDLWALAGATGELFF
DNA: TGTGCCAGCAGTGAAGATCTTTGGGCACTAGCGGGAGCCACCGGGGAGCTGTTTTTT

size: -
J: TRBJ2-7
D: TRBD1
V: TRBV3-1/TRBV3-2
CDR3: CASSRGQGNEQYF
DNA: TGTGCCAGCAGCAGGGGACAGGGGAACGAGCAGTACTTC

size: -
J: TRBJ2-7
D: -
V: TRBV6-5
CDR3: CATIKDGWSYEQYF
DNA: TGTGCCACGATAAAAGACGGGTGGTCCTACGAGCAGTACTTC

size: -
J: TRBJ2-1
D: TRBD2
V: TRBV9
CDR3: CASSVRSGGAGNNEQFF
DNA: TGTGCCAGCAGCGTACGTAGCGGGGGGGCTGGAAACAATGAGCAGTTCTTC

size: -
J: TRBJ2-7
D: TRBD1
V: TRBV7-2
CDR3: CASSFGTAFYEQYF
DNA: TGTGCCAGCAGCTTTGGGACAGCCTTCTACGAGCAGTACTTC

size: -
J: TRBJ1-2
D: -
V: TRBV5-1
CDR3: CASSLVPPRGGYTF
DNA: TGCGCCAGCAGCTTGGTTCCTCCTCGGGGTGGCTACACCTTC

size: -
J: TRBJ1-5
D: -
V: TRBV6-6
CDR3: CASVEGVRSNQPQHF
DNA: TGTGCCAGCGTTGAAGGGGTACGGAGCAATCAGCCCCAGCATTTT

size: -
J: TRBJ2-7
D: TRBD2
V: TRBV27
CDR3: CASSLSLGLAGGRLLEQYF
DNA: TGTGCCAGCAGTTTATCGTTAGGACTAGCGGGGGGCCGTCTTCTCGAGCAGTACTTC